This entry lists 27 T cell receptor beta chains sequenced from one sample in a study of regulatory dendritic cells for organ transplantation. Their specific antigens are unknown. The data were produced by immunoSEQ multiplex PCR, yet TCRdb's version contains in-frame clones alone and is incomplete. The table includes approximately 22,000 clones, over 75% detected once. Sorted T cells were CFSE-labeled and cultured 5 days with allogeneic regulatory or mature dendritic cells at 1:10. Sequenced material: naive CD4+ T cells from blood cultured with dendritic cells. As for subset: CD45RA+ naive T cells. The receptors here all came from a human donor in good health.

The chain carries TRBV5-1 and TRBJ1-5; possibly TRBD1 for D (5 bases). V lost 1 base, J lost 6 bases, and 14 bases lay in between. Germline V gene sequence: CDR1 SGHRS, CDR2 YFSETQ. This CDR3 is 15 amino acids long. The CDR3 coding sequence is TGCGCCAGCAGCTTGTGGGGGGTTGTTATTCAGCCCCAGCATTTT. Translation gives CASSLWGVVIQPQHF.

The chain joins TRBV28 to TRBJ2-7, with 7 bases that match TRBD1. Germline CDR1 is MDHEN and CDR2 is SYDVKM. This CDR3 is 17 amino acids long. J lost 4 bases, V lost 7 bases, and 19 bases had no gene match. For the CDR3, the DNA is TGTGCCAGCACCCCCAAGGACAGGATTAGGCGCAAGTACGAGCAGTACTTC. Its translation is CASTPKDRIRRKYEQYF.

The chain recombines TRBV7-2 with TRBJ1-1, with 8 bases aligning to TRBD1. The CDR3 totals 14 residues. Looked up from germline, CDR1 is SGHTA and CDR2 is FQGNSA. The trim removed 3 bases at V and 5 bases at J, leaving 5 bases unmatched. As DNA, the CDR3 is TGTGCCAGCAGCTTTTCAAACAGGGGGACTGAAGCTTTCTTT. Protein: CASSFSNRGTEAFF. The variable domain in full, with the rest retrieved from reference TRBV7-2 and TRBJ1-1, is GAGVSQSPSNKVTEKGKDVELRCDPISGHTALYWYRQSLGQGLEFLIYFQGNSAPDKSGLPSDRFSAERTGGSVSTLTIQRTQQEDSAVYLCASSFSNRGTEAFFGQGTRLTVV.

The genes are TRBV7-3 and TRBJ2-1; D unresolved. CDR1 and CDR2 from the germline V gene are SGHTA and FQGTGA. There are 13 residues in the CDR3. V lost 5 bases to trimming and J lost 0 bases, with 5 bases between them. The CDR3 spells CASSRSSYNEQFF. CDR3 bases: TGTGCCAGCAGCCGGAGCTCCTACAATGAGCAGTTCTTC.

The chain recombines TRBV28 with TRBJ2-7; no definite D call. The CDR3 extends over 13 amino acids. CDR1 is MDHEN and CDR2 is SYDVKM in the germline V gene. V gave up 5 bases and J gave up 3 bases, with 11 bases separating them. The CDR3 here is CASSLHPLYEQYF. In DNA form, the CDR3 reads TGTGCCAGCAGTCTCCACCCTCTCTACGAGCAGTACTTC.

The V call is TRBV7-3, the J call TRBJ2-7; D is ambiguous. Trimming removed 3 bases from V and 3 bases from J, with 12 bases in between. There are 14 residues in the CDR3. Germline V gene data show CDR1 as SGHTA and CDR2 as FQGTGA. The CDR3 here is CASSFGGLGYEQYF. The DNA of the CDR3 is TGTGCCAGCAGCTTTGGTGGGCTTGGCTACGAGCAGTACTTC.

The chain carries TRBV10-1 and TRBJ2-7; 8 bases are a match to TRBD1. Germline CDR1 and CDR2: WNHNN and SYGVQD (reference sequence). The CDR3 contains 15 residues. Trimming at V came to 3 bases and at J to 3 bases, leaving 7 bases not matched to a gene. CDR3 DNA sequence: TGCGCCAGCAGTGAAGGACAGGGCAGCGACTACGAGCAGTACTTC. Residues: CASSEGQGSDYEQYF.

The chain links TRBV12-2 to TRBJ1-2; whether TRBD1, the table's D call, matches the DNA was not checked. TRBV12-2 is reported as a pseudogene. This CDR3 is 16 amino acids long. The DNA of the CDR3 is TGTGCAAGTCGCCACGGACAGAAGTCCCACAACTATGGCTACACCTTC. Protein: CASRHGQKSHNYGYTF.

The chain couples TRBV5-8 to TRBJ2-5, with D possibly TRBD2 on 7 matching bases. The germline V gene encodes CDR1 SGHTS and CDR2 YDEGEE. The CDR3 runs 14 residues. V was clipped by 1 base and J by 6 bases, with 13 bases between them. In DNA form, the CDR3 reads TGTGCCAGCAGCTTGAGGGGAGGGGGACAGACCCAGTACTTC. It is translated as CASSLRGGGQTQYF.

The chain uses TRBV6-5 and TRBJ1-1; D might be TRBD1 (6 bases). The CDR3 sequence is 14 residues long. Germline CDR1 MNHEY, CDR2 SVGAGI. The V and J ends lost 4 bases and 1 base respectively, with 10 bases between them. The CDR3 coding sequence is TGTGCCAGCAGTTCGGGACATCCGAACACTGAAGCTTTCTTT. This encodes CASSSGHPNTEAFF.

V is TRBV19 and J is TRBJ2-1; 10 bases are a match to TRBD2. CDR1 LNHDA and CDR2 SQIVND come from the germline V gene (reference sequence). CDR3 length: 16 residues. Losses at the gene ends were 4 bases for V and 2 bases for J; bases not matched to a gene: 5. CDR3 bases: TGTGCCAGTAGTAAAAAAGCGGGAGGGACCTACAATGAGCAGTTCTTC. Translated: CASSKKAGGTYNEQFF.

V is TRBV27 and J is TRBJ1-2; D is unclear. Germline assignment: CDR1 MNHEY and CDR2 SMNVEV (reference sequence). The CDR3 loop spans 13 amino acids. V lost 1 base and J 4 bases, leaving 7 bases between the germline ends. The CDR3 here is CASSLLGSYGYTF. The CDR3 DNA reads as TGTGCCAGCAGTTTATTGGGGTCCTATGGCTACACCTTC.

This chain connects TRBV30 to TRBJ1-3; D gene unclear. The germline V gene encodes CDR1 GTSNPN and CDR2 SVGIG (reference sequence). The CDR3 has 14 residues. Trimming shortened V by 0 bases and J by 2 bases, and 8 bases separated the two germline ends. CDR3 sequence: CAWSVQYPGNTIYF. DNA of the CDR3: TGTGCCTGGAGTGTACAGTATCCTGGAAACACCATATATTTT.

This clone was counted a few times. This sequence joins TRBV2 and TRBJ1-2; D is ambiguous. Germline CDR1 SNHLY, CDR2 FYNNEI. V was shortened by 0 bases and J by 4 bases, with 6 bases between the two germline ends. The CDR3 spans 13 residues. Here the CDR3 reads CASSEATVYGYTF. DNA of the CDR3: TGTGCCAGCAGTGAAGCCACGGTCTATGGCTACACCTTC.

The V and J genes are TRBV29-1 and TRBJ1-1; D perhaps matches TRBD1 (6 bases). The CDR3 runs to 13 residues. Germline V gene data show CDR1 as SQVTM and CDR2 as ANQGSEA. The germline V and J ends were trimmed by 3 bases and 10 bases, with 18 bases remaining between them. CDR3 nucleotide sequence: TGCAGCGTTGAGGAGATAGGGGGAGATTTAGCTTTCTTT. Protein: CSVEEIGGDLAFF.

The CDR3 nucleotides are TGTGCCAGCAGCGCCCAACCAGGGTCTAGCGAGCAGTACTTC. The encoded protein is CASSAQPGSSEQYF. This chain uses TRBV11-2 with TRBJ2-7; the D gene is possibly TRBD1 (5 bases). V lost 5 bases to trimming and J lost 6 bases, with 17 bases between them. The germline V gene has CDR1 SGHAT and CDR2 FQNNGV. The CDR3 runs 14 residues.

The chain couples TRBV28 to TRBJ1-2; 7 positions agree with TRBD1. The CDR3 is 16 amino acids. V gave up 2 bases and J gave up 2 bases; unmatched junction bases: 8. Per the germline V gene, CDR1 is MDHEN and CDR2 is SYDVKM. In DNA, the CDR3 is TGTGCCAGCAGTTTAGTATCCGTAGGGGGCAACTATGGCTACACCTTC. Protein: CASSLVSVGGNYGYTF.

V usage is TRBV18 and J usage is TRBJ2-7, with 7 bases fitting TRBD1. The J segment lost 5 bases and the V segment lost 6 bases, leaving 13 bases of the junction unmatched. The CDR3 has 15 residues. Germline V CDR1 and CDR2: KGHSH, LQKENI. This chain's CDR3 is CASSLEQGIGNEQYF. CDR3 DNA sequence: TGTGCCAGCTCCCTCGAACAGGGGATAGGGAACGAGCAGTACTTC. The variable domain in full, completed from reference TRBV18 and TRBJ2-7, reads NAGVMQNPRHLVRRRGQEARLRCSPMKGHSHVYWYRQLPEEGLKFMVYLQKENIIDESGMPKERFSAEFPKEGPSILRIQQVVRGDSAAYFCASSLEQGIGNEQYFGPGTRLTVT.

The chain recombines TRBV6-5 with TRBJ1-1, with no clear D. The CDR3 has 13 amino acids. Trimming pared 0 bases from V and 7 bases from J, leaving 9 bases between. Looked up from germline, CDR1 is MNHEY and CDR2 is SVGAGI. Written as DNA, the CDR3 is TGTGCCAGCAGTTACTCTGACCGTATTGAAGCTTTCTTT. It translates to CASSYSDRIEAFF.

This chain joins TRBV18 and TRBJ2-7; no clear D. Germline V gene sequence: CDR1 KGHSH, CDR2 LQKENI. Trimming stripped 3 bases from V and 0 bases from J, with 6 bases between. There are 13 residues in the CDR3. Written as DNA, the CDR3 is TGTGCCAGCTCACCCTCAAGCTCCTACGAGCAGTACTTC. Protein product: CASSPSSSYEQYF.

This chain connects TRBV5-1 to TRBJ2-5; 7 nucleotides align to TRBD1. CDR1 SGHRS and CDR2 YFSETQ come from the germline V gene. CDR3 length equals 18 residues. Trimming cost V 4 bases and J 2 bases; bases outside gene matches: 17. As DNA, the CDR3 is TGCGCCAGCAGCCCGGCCCAGTACAGGGGCTGGGGGCAAGAGACCCAGTACTTC. Protein: CASSPAQYRGWGQETQYF.

The V and J genes are TRBV30 and TRBJ2-1; 11 bases are shared with TRBD2. After removal of 2 bases from V and 7 bases from J, the junction contained 7 bases not matched to a gene. The germline V gene encodes CDR1 GTSNPN and CDR2 SVGIG (reference sequence). The CDR3 has 15 residues. The CDR3 protein is CAWSTLAGGVNEQFF. In DNA form, the CDR3 reads TGTGCCTGGAGTACGTTAGCGGGGGGGGTGAATGAGCAGTTCTTC.

V and J are TRBV30 and TRBJ2-7, with D possibly being TRBD2 (5 bases). The CDR3 is 12 residues long. V lost 3 bases and J lost 1, with 7 bases in between. Germline CDR1 GTSNPN, CDR2 SVGIG (reference sequence). CDR3 nucleotide sequence: TGTGCCTGGAGAAGAGGGTCCTACGAGCAGTACTTC. It specifies CAWRRGSYEQYF.

The V gene is TRBV30, the J gene TRBJ1-5, with 7 bases lining up with TRBD1. CDR1 is GTSNPN and CDR2 is SVGIG in the germline V gene (reference sequence). This CDR3 spans 15 amino acids. After removal of 1 base from V and 6 bases from J, the junction contained 9 bases not matched to a gene. The CDR3 bases are TGTGCCTGGAGTGGACAGGGTATGAATGGTCAGCCCCAGCATTTT. Encoded protein: CAWSGQGMNGQPQHF.

J is TRBJ2-5 and V is TRBV2; D tentatively reads TRBD1 or TRBD2 (5 bases each). Trimming removed 6 bases from V and 0 bases from J, with 8 bases in between. This CDR3 spans 13 amino acids. Germline values: CDR1 SNHLY, CDR2 FYNNEI. CDR3 residues: CASSGTYQETQYF. The CDR3 nucleotides read TGTGCCAGCAGCGGGACGTACCAAGAGACCCAGTACTTC. Variable domain in full (rest from reference TRBV2 and TRBJ2-5): EPEVTQTPSHQVTQMGQEVILRCVPISNHLYFYWYRQILGQKVEFLVSFYNNEISEKSEIFDDQFSVERPDGSNFTLKIRSTKLEDSAMYFCASSGTYQETQYFGPGTRLLVL.

This chain joins TRBV5-4 and TRBJ1-4, with no clear D. Germline CDR1 reads SGHNT; CDR2 reads YYREEE (reference sequence). V lost 4 bases and J lost 0, with 13 bases in between. This CDR3 has 16 amino acids. The CDR3 region has the DNA TGTGCCAGCAGCGCAGATCAGGCACCAACTAATGAAAAACTGTTTTTT. It yields the protein CASSADQAPTNEKLFF.

V is TRBV5-1 and J is TRBJ2-7; 8 nucleotides align to TRBD2. Trimming removed 0 bases from V and 3 bases from J; junction bases left unmatched: 11. This CDR3 is built from 17 residues. Germline CDR1 reads SGHRS; CDR2 reads YFSETQ. CDR3 in DNA: TGCGCCAGCAGCTTGGGGGGGACCGGGACTAGACGCTACGAGCAGTACTTC. This codes for CASSLGGTGTRRYEQYF. Using reference TRBV5-1 and TRBJ2-7 for the parts outside the CDR3, the full variable domain is KAGVTQTPRYLIKTRGQQVTLSCSPISGHRSVSWYQQTPGQGLQFLFEYFSETQRNKGNFPGRFSGRQFSNSRSEMNVSTLELGDSALYLCASSLGGTGTRRYEQYFGPGTRLTVT.